These 18 T cell receptor beta chains were all obtained from the same sample, sequenced in a study of blood T cell repertoires in COVID-19. The method was immunoSEQ multiplex PCR; TCRdb's version includes in-frame clones alone and lacks a portion of them. Counted here are around 320,000 clones, 85% to 90% occurring once; the ten biggest clones make up less than 3%. Sequencing used PBMCs or T cells enriched from blood (not recorded which). The receptors here all came from a woman aged 45-59 years who had been exposed to COVID-19.

The chain has TRBV5-4 and TRBJ1-1, with a weak D call TRBD1 (5 bases). CDR3 length: 17 residues. The V and J ends lost 3 bases and 2 bases respectively, with 20 bases between them. The V gene's germline CDR1 is SGHNT and CDR2 YYREEE (reference sequence). The CDR3 DNA sequence: TGTGCCAGCAGCTACACTTACCGTCAGGGATTAAACACTGAAGCTTTCTTT. This translates into CASSYTYRQGLNTEAFF.

The chain is built from TRBV28 and TRBJ2-7; TRBD1 matches 10 bases. The CDR3 is made up of 15 amino acids. Germline values: CDR1 MDHEN, CDR2 SYDVKM. The V gene end was trimmed by 6 bases and the J gene end by 5 bases; junction bases not matched to a gene: 10. The CDR3 sequence: CASSEPGTGADEQYF. The CDR3 nucleotides are TGTGCCAGCAGCGAGCCCGGGACAGGGGCCGACGAGCAGTACTTC.

This clone was detected once. The rearrangement links TRBV28 to TRBJ1-2; 7 bases fit TRBD1. The germline gives CDR1 MDHEN, CDR2 SYDVKM. V gave up 5 bases and J gave up 4 bases; unmatched junction bases: 4. This CDR3 has 13 amino acids. CDR3 coding DNA: TGTGCCAGCAGTAACAGGGGCCCCTATGGCTACACCTTC. It encodes CASSNRGPYGYTF.

The V and J genes are TRBV6-2 or TRBV6-3 and TRBJ1-5; no clear D gene. V was clipped by 2 bases and J by 4 bases, with 3 bases between them. This CDR3 contains 12 residues. Germline assignment: CDR1 MNHEY and CDR2 SVGEGT. The CDR3 nucleotides are TGTGCCAGCAGTTACCTGAATCAGCCCCAGCATTTT. Amino acids: CASSYLNQPQHF.

The chain links TRBV15 to TRBJ2-3; 9 positions agree with TRBD2. The germline V gene encodes CDR1 LNHNV and CDR2 YYDKDF (reference sequence). The CDR3 runs 12 residues. With V trimmed by 8 bases and J by 5 bases, 2 bases remained unmatched. The DNA of the CDR3 is TGTGCCACCGGGCGGGGGGGAGATACGCAGTATTTT. Encoded protein: CATGRGGDTQYF.

V gene TRBV10-3 combines with J gene TRBJ2-2; 8 nucleotides align to TRBD2. The germline gives CDR1 ENHRY, CDR2 SYGVKD. V was pared by 10 bases and J by 2 bases, with 6 bases of the junction left unmatched. The CDR3 sequence is 14 residues long. The DNA for the CDR3 is TGTGCCACACGAGCGGGGGAAAACACCGGGGAGCTGTTTTTT. It specifies CATRAGENTGELFF.

The gene calls are TRBV12-3 or TRBV12-4 and TRBJ1-1, with no clear D. The ends were cut back, 8 bases at V and 5 bases at J, with 15 bases in the middle. The CDR3 extends over 13 amino acids. The CDR3 bases are TGTGCCAGCGGGCTAGGCGGGTCTACTGAAGCTTTCTTT. This sequence encodes CASGLGGSTEAFF.

The chain joins TRBV18 to TRBJ2-7; 9 bases agree with TRBD1. The germline gives CDR1 KGHSH, CDR2 LQKENI. Losses at the gene ends were 5 bases for V and 4 bases for J; bases not matched to a gene: 6. CDR3 size: 14 residues. This chain's CDR3 is CASSSGTGSYEQYF. CDR3 nucleotides: TGTGCCAGCTCATCAGGGACAGGGAGTTACGAGCAGTACTTC.

The chain couples TRBV30 to TRBJ2-5; no reliable D call. The V gene's germline CDR1 is GTSNPN and CDR2 SVGIG (reference sequence). This CDR3 has 15 amino acids. V gave up 2 bases and J gave up 2 bases, with 15 bases separating them. Here the CDR3 DNA reads TGTGCCTGGAGTTCGGTCGCCCCGAAACAAGAGACCCAGTACTTC. It translates to CAWSSVAPKQETQYF.

The chain is built from TRBV28 and TRBJ2-2; 7 bases align to TRBD1. Germline V CDR1 and CDR2: MDHEN, SYDVKM. V shed 5 bases, J shed 4 bases, and the junction held 7 bases outside the gene matches. The CDR3 has 15 amino acids. The CDR3 loop is CASSIRGLGTGELFF. The CDR3 DNA reads TGTGCCAGCAGTATAAGGGGGCTCGGCACCGGGGAGCTGTTTTTT.

The CDR3 coding sequence is TGTGCCAGTAGTATTCCCGGCAGGCAACCCAATCAGCCCCAGCATTTT. This sequence encodes CASSIPGRQPNQPQHF. J is TRBJ1-5 and V is TRBV19; D not certain. Trimming stripped 3 bases from V and 3 bases from J, with 15 bases between. Germline CDR1 is LNHDA and CDR2 is SQIVND (reference sequence). CDR3 length: 16 amino acids.

The chain uses TRBV2 and TRBJ1-6; no reliable D call. V lost 4 bases and J 1 base, leaving 8 bases between the germline ends. Germline V CDR1 and CDR2: SNHLY, FYNNEI. CDR3 length: 15 amino acids. The CDR3 loop is CASSAEGSYNSPLHF. Here the CDR3 DNA reads TGTGCCAGCAGTGCCGAGGGTTCCTATAATTCACCCCTCCACTTT.

The table lists this clone with a count of one. V is TRBV10-1 and J is TRBJ2-6; TRBD1 matches 7 bases. Losses at the gene ends were 5 bases for V and 1 base for J; bases not matched to a gene: 8. Germline V lookup: CDR1 WNHNN, CDR2 SYGVQD (reference sequence). This CDR3 region has 17 residues. The CDR3 spells CASSWDSPFSGANVLTF. Written as DNA, the CDR3 is TGCGCCAGCAGTTGGGACAGCCCTTTTTCTGGGGCCAACGTCCTGACTTTC.

The chain joins TRBV4-1 to TRBJ1-3; D is unclear. V lost 0 bases, J lost 0 bases, and 12 bases lay in between. This CDR3 has 17 residues. CDR1 and CDR2 from the germline V gene are MGHRA and YSYEKL. The CDR3 DNA sequence: TGCGCCAGCAGCCAAGATACAGATACCTCCTCTGGAAACACCATATATTTT. Amino acids: CASSQDTDTSSGNTIYF.

This sequence joins TRBV10-3 and TRBJ1-2, with 8 bases matching TRBD1. Trimming cost V 6 bases and J 2 bases; bases outside gene matches: 5. Germline V gene data show CDR1 as ENHRY and CDR2 as SYGVKD. The length of the CDR3 is 14 residues. The CDR3 region has the DNA TGTGCCATCAGCGGACAGGGCCAAAACTATGGCTACACCTTC. It translates to CAISGQGQNYGYTF.

This clone was observed a single time. The gene calls are TRBV10-3 and TRBJ1-2; D might be TRBD1 (5 bases). V was pared by 5 bases and J by 3 bases, with 7 bases between. Per germline, CDR1 ENHRY and CDR2 SYGVKD. The CDR3 is 12 residues long. CDR3 loop: CAISRDYYGYTF. Written as DNA, the CDR3 is TGTGCCATCAGTCGGGACTACTATGGCTACACCTTC.

This clone was detected a few times. The chain is built from TRBV4-1 and TRBJ1-5, with 8 bases identical to TRBD1. Germline CDR1 MGHRA, CDR2 YSYEKL. The V segment lost 2 bases and the J segment 7 bases; nucleotides outside the gene matches: 4. CDR3 length: 14 residues. The CDR3 nucleotides are TGCGCCAGCAGCCAAAAACAGGGGGTCCAGCCCCAGCATTTT. Its translation is CASSQKQGVQPQHF.

The chain recombines TRBV9 with TRBJ2-5, with 9 bases identical to TRBD2. V trimming: 4 bases; J trimming: 5 bases; junction bases outside the gene matches: 15. The length of the CDR3 is 17 residues. Germline CDR1 SGDLS, CDR2 YYNGEE. This CDR3 reads CASSPGLAGLKTETQYF. CDR3 nucleotide sequence: TGTGCCAGCAGCCCGGGGCTAGCGGGGCTCAAAACGGAGACCCAGTACTTC.